This T cell receptor beta chain was found in a study of early T cells in non-severe SARS-CoV-2 infection. About the research overall: Sequencing used unsorted whole-blood bulk RNA, so chains lack pairing.

Many counts were recorded for this clonotype. Trimming shortened V by 3 bases and J by 7 bases, and 9 bases separated the two germline ends. The CDR3 has 12 amino acids. The library protocol tagged individual cDNA molecules with unique molecular identifiers. TCRdb fed the 5' RACE reads into MiXCR, producing one record per CDR3 protein. This sample has tens of thousands of distinct CDR3 sequences, with about 3.9% found just once. This chain connects TRBV12-3 or TRBV12-4 to TRBJ2-5; D call uncertain. This sequence was found in an adult who was a healthcare worker with PCR-confirmed SARS-CoV-2 infection or an uninfected control (not recorded which). The sequenced sample consisted of whole blood. CDR3 amino acids: CASSFRLWTQYF. The CDR3 DNA follows: TGTGCCAGCAGTTTCAGATTGTGGACCCAGTACTTC.